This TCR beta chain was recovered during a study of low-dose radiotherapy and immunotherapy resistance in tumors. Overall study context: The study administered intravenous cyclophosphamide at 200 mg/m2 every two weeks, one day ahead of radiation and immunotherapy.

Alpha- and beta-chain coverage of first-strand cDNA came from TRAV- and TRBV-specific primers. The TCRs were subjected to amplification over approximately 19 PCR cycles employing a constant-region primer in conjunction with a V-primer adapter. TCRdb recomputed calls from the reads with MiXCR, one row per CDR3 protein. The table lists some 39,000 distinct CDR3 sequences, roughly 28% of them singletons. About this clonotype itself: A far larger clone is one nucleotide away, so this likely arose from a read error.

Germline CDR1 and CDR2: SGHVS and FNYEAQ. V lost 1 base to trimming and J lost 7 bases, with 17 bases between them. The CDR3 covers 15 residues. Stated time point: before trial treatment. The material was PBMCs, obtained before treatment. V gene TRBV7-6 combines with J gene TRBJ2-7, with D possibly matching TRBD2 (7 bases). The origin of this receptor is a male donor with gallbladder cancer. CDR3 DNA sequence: TGTGCCAGCAGCTTAGGCGGGGGCCTCTACAATGAGCAGTACTTC. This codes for CASSLGGGLYNEQYF.